The clone carrying this TCR beta chain was counted many times. As yet, its antigen is unknown. TCR cDNA was made by 5'RACE template switching, adding a universal primer site and UMIs. MiXCR was run by TCRdb on the 5' RACE reads, yielding one entry per CDR3 protein. Here the sample spans about 320,000 distinct CDR3 sequences, 3.5% to 4.5% being singletons. Germline V gives CDR1 SGHTA, CDR2 FQGNSA. The CDR3 covers 16 residues. V lost 1 base, J lost 4 bases, and 5 bases stayed unmatched. The sample comes from a study of T cells after yellow fever vaccination. The wider study: Some fractions had low cell numbers, and these were prepared with SMART-Seq v4 Ultra Low Input. Study-level points and caveats: Among primary-vaccination clones, most reappeared after the booster, at almost 98% for CD4 and about 90% for CD8. A limited proportion of clonotypes was detected within both the CD4 and CD8 compartments.

This receptor was obtained from a man in his late teens or twenties who received the YFV17D yellow fever vaccine. The V gene is TRBV7-2, the J gene TRBJ2-5, with 11 bases matching TRBD2. The starting material was PBMCs, obtained 15 days after the yellow fever booster vaccination. CDR3 region: CASSLELLAGGETQYF. In nucleotides, the CDR3 is TGTGCCAGCAGCTTAGAATTGCTAGCGGGGGGAGAGACCCAGTACTTC.